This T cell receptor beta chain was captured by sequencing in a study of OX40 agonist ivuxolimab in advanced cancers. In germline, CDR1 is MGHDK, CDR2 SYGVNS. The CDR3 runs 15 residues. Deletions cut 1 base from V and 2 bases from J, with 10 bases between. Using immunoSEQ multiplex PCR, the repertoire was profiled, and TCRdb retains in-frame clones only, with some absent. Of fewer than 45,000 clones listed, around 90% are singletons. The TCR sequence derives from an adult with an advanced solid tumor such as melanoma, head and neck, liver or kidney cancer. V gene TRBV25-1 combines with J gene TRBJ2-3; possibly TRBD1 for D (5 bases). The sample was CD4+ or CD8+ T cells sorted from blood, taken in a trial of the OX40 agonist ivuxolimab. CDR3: CASSELGLVTDTQYF. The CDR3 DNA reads TGTGCCAGCAGTGAATTGGGGCTAGTCACAGATACGCAGTATTTT.